Listed below are T cell receptor beta chains from one sample, sequenced in a study of cytomegalovirus exposure and HLA in healthy donors. TCRdb's copy holds only in-frame clones and misses some; the assay was immunoSEQ multiplex PCR. The sample lists under 150,000 clones, over 60% seen once, with 1.5% to 2% in the top ten. Sample: PBMCs. All receptors come from a young woman in good health and CMV-seronegative. The CDR3 runs from the conserved cysteine through the conserved F or W. A D gene is named only where the DNA matches it firmly. The size entry is marked missing in some rows and otherwise reads once, few, many or a size class.

clone_size	v_call	j_call	d_call	cdr3_aa	cdr3_nt
-	TRBV7-2	TRBJ1-1	-	CASSLVPGTEAFF	TGTGCCAGCAGCTTAGTCCCAGGGACTGAAGCTTTCTTT
-	TRBV4-3	TRBJ1-2	-	CASSQDTGDDGYTF	TGCGCCAGCAGCCAAGATACCGGAGACGATGGCTACACCTTC
once	TRBV9	TRBJ2-5	TRBD1	CASSVSGTGGETQYF	TGTGCCAGCAGCGTATCAGGGACAGGGGGAGAGACCCAGTACTTC
-	TRBV6-1	TRBJ2-1	-	CASSEREAAPYNEQFF	TGTGCCAGCAGTGAAAGGGAGGCCGCTCCCTACAATGAGCAGTTCTTC
-	TRBV5-1	TRBJ1-6	TRBD1	CASSPGQELSPLHF	TGCGCCAGCAGCCCAGGACAGGAGCTGTCGCCCCTCCACTTT
-	TRBV7-8	TRBJ2-3	TRBD2	CASSLGRLAGSTDTQYF	TGTGCCAGCAGCTTAGGTCGACTAGCTGGTAGCACAGATACGCAGTATTTT
-	TRBV15	TRBJ1-1	TRBD1	CATSRVGTGNTEAFF	TGTGCCACCAGCCGGGTAGGGACAGGCAACACTGAAGCTTTCTTT
-	TRBV29-1	TRBJ2-7	-	CSVDTGNQYF	TGCAGCGTTGACACGGGGAATCAGTACTTC
few	TRBV4-3	TRBJ2-1	-	CASSARASSYNEQFF	TGCGCCAGCAGCGCCAGGGCCAGCTCCTACAATGAGCAGTTCTTC
-	TRBV9	TRBJ2-7	TRBD2	CASSVSSGGNYEQYF	TGTGCCAGCAGCGTAAGTAGCGGGGGGAACTACGAGCAGTACTTC
-	TRBV27	TRBJ1-2	-	CASSFRRVGYGYTF	TGTGCCAGCAGTTTCCGCAGGGTTGGCTATGGCTACACCTTC
-	TRBV4-3	TRBJ1-5	-	CASSQDAGGNQPQHF	TGCGCCAGCAGCCAAGATGCAGGGGGCAATCAGCCCCAGCATTTT
-	TRBV11-2	TRBJ2-1	TRBD2	CASSLDLSGGLAGSEQFF	TGTGCCAGCAGCTTAGATCTTAGCGGGGGACTAGCGGGGAGTGAGCAGTTCTTC
-	TRBV18	TRBJ2-7	TRBD1	CASSPDRVFGIEQYF	TGTGCCAGCTCACCGGACAGGGTGTTTGGTATCGAGCAGTACTTC
few	TRBV19	TRBJ2-1	TRBD2	CASSISAASGGDYNEQFF	TGTGCCAGTAGTATATCCGCGGCTAGCGGGGGAGACTACAATGAGCAGTTCTTC
-	TRBV11-2	TRBJ2-5	TRBD2	CASSLGFGRGASSTQYF	TGTGCCAGCAGCTTGGGATTCGGGCGGGGGGCCTCGTCGACCCAGTACTTC